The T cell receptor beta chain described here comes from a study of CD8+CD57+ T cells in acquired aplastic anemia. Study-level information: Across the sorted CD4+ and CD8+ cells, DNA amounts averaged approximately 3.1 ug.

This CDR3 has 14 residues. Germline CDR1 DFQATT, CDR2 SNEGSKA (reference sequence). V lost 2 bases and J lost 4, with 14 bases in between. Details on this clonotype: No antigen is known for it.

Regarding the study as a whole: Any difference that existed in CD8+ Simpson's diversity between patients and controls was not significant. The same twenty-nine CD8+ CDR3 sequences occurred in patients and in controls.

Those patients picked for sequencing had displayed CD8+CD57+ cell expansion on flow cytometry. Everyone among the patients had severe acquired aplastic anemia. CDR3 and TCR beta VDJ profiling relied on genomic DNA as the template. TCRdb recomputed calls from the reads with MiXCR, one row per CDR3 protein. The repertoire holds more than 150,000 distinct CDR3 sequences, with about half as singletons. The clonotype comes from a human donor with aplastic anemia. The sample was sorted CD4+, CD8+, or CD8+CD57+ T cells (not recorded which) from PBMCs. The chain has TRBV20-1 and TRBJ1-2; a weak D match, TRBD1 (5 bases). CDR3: CSARFGTRAYGYTF. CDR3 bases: TGCAGTGCTAGATTTGGGACCCGGGCCTATGGCTACACCTTC.